This T cell receptor (beta chain) is drawn from a study of neurological immune-mediated disorders. This clonotype was seen repeatedly, ten times or more. Its antigen is still unknown. Synthesis of cDNA was carried out by template-switch 5'RACE. The reaction used 10-nucleotide random UMIs. TCRdb ran MiXCR on the 5' RACE reads and lists one entry per CDR3 protein. Of about 62,000 distinct CDR3 sequences listed, around 3.8% are singletons. Study findings and constraints: One related-CDR3 cluster, found by phylogenetic grouping, held repertoires of 18 of 34 multiple sclerosis patients and is a possible signature.

This CDR3 comprises 13 residues. Germline V lookup: CDR1 SGHAT, CDR2 FQNNGV. The ends were cut back, 1 base at V and 5 bases at J, with 5 bases in the middle. PBMCs stored at -80 C, 2 million in total, were the source of the unsorted libraries. The V call is TRBV11-2, the J call TRBJ1-4, with D hard to call. This receptor was identified in a woman between 50 and 59 years old with multiple sclerosis. The sample taken for sequencing was PBMCs. The CDR3 DNA sequence: TGTGCCAGCAGCTTAGGGGCAAATGAAAAACTGTTTTTT. It encodes CASSLGANEKLFF.